Listed below are T cell receptor beta chains from one sample, sequenced in a study of pediatric ulcerative colitis. The assay was immunoSEQ multiplex PCR, and TCRdb's table has in-frame clones only and misses some. Of roughly 64,000 clones in the sample, roughly 90% were seen once. The sample was blood. Every receptor here comes from a boy younger than 18 with severe ulcerative colitis. CDR3s leave out the opening cysteine and the closing phenylalanine or tryptophan. The order of the fields is CDR3 protein, J gene, V gene.

CDR3: AISGTVISGNTIY; J: TRBJ1-3; V: TRBV10-3
CDR3: ASSLSGTGIGLYGYT; J: TRBJ1-2; V: TRBV27
CDR3: ASSYRSEDEQF; J: TRBJ2-1; V: TRBV6-6
CDR3: ASSYGGPGGGYT; J: TRBJ1-2; V: TRBV27
CDR3: ASSYSGGQGRRAF; J: TRBJ1-1; V: TRBV11-2
CDR3: SDIGTEAF; J: TRBJ1-1; V: TRBV29-1
CDR3: ASSQRDRGTEAF; J: TRBJ1-1; V: TRBV14
CDR3: ASSPGQVLLNTEAF; J: TRBJ1-1; V: TRBV9
CDR3: ASSMGPSYNEQF; J: TRBJ2-1; V: TRBV19
CDR3: ASSPMTASEGYEQY; J: TRBJ2-7; V: TRBV7-9
CDR3: ASSLGETQY; J: TRBJ2-5; V: TRBV27
CDR3: ASSYTGNYEQY; J: TRBJ2-7; V: TRBV19
CDR3: SAGAKNIQY; J: TRBJ2-4; V: TRBV29-1
CDR3: ASSLDGTVGNTIY; J: TRBJ1-3; V: TRBV7-2
CDR3: ASSGGTKSSYEQY; J: TRBJ2-7; V: TRBV6-1
CDR3: ASSQESGRGYEQY; J: TRBJ2-7; V: TRBV4-1
CDR3: ASSQVLAGGPHNEQF; J: TRBJ2-1; V: TRBV4-1
CDR3: ASSVSGGNQPQH; J: TRBJ1-5; V: TRBV19
CDR3: ASSEGSSGNTIY; J: TRBJ1-3; V: TRBV25-1
CDR3: ASSGTGEGSTDTQY; J: TRBJ2-3; V: TRBV7-9
CDR3: ASSVIGLDPETQY; J: TRBJ2-5; V: TRBV9
CDR3: ASSSFPGTSVDNEQF; J: TRBJ2-1; V: TRBV7-9
CDR3: AWFNYGYT; J: TRBJ1-2; V: TRBV30
CDR3: ASSQVQIVGSYNEQF; J: TRBJ2-1; V: TRBV4-1
CDR3: ASSQDRLYGYT; J: TRBJ1-2; V: TRBV4-1
CDR3: ASSIKGQLDVF; J: TRBJ1-1; V: TRBV19
CDR3: ASSSNTGTSGRAGDTQY; J: TRBJ2-3; V: TRBV9
CDR3: ASSHSSGLNNEQF; J: TRBJ2-1; V: TRBV6-5
CDR3: AISDPKTDTQY; J: TRBJ2-3; V: TRBV10-3
CDR3: ASSQTTGTSYGYT; J: TRBJ1-2; V: TRBV16
CDR3: ASSQGQGGSTEAF; J: TRBJ1-1; V: TRBV5-1
CDR3: ASSQAREPYNEQF; J: TRBJ2-1; V: TRBV4-2
CDR3: ASSFSQLVATGELF; J: TRBJ2-2; V: TRBV5-4
CDR3: ASSHSGNPGELF; J: TRBJ2-2; V: TRBV13
CDR3: ASSYGGRETQY; J: TRBJ2-5; V: TRBV6-6
CDR3: ASSLLGLSSLLPYEQY; J: TRBJ2-7; V: TRBV5-4
CDR3: ASSQHPSFEQY; J: TRBJ2-7; V: TRBV4-2
CDR3: ATSRDTGAVGYT; J: TRBJ1-2; V: TRBV15
CDR3: ASSKLAVANTGELF; J: TRBJ2-2; V: TRBV7-2
CDR3: SVVSSGGLISTDTQY; J: TRBJ2-3; V: TRBV29-1
CDR3: ARSPLELQETQY; J: TRBJ2-5; V: TRBV7-5
CDR3: ATSGDSGGYGYT; J: TRBJ1-2; V: TRBV15
CDR3: ASRWQLMNTEAF; J: TRBJ1-1; V: TRBV19
CDR3: ASSSLAGVLNEQY; J: TRBJ2-7; V: TRBV27
CDR3: SGGQQNTEAF; J: TRBJ1-1; V: TRBV29-1
CDR3: SVDPEDQGGYT; J: TRBJ1-2; V: TRBV29-1
CDR3: ASGFRGKETQY; J: TRBJ2-5; V: TRBV13
CDR3: ASSLPSLLGQGYQPQH; J: TRBJ1-5; V: TRBV5-8